This T cell receptor (beta chain) stems from a study of blood T cell repertoires in COVID-19 (dated by TCRdb to about 2020). In terms of the full investigation: Samples from collaborators originated in the United States, Italy and Spain and spanned both the acute and convalescent phases of COVID-19. The material from the prospective study consisted of cDNA or gDNA derived from T cells, B-cell-depleted T cells, or PBMCs. The dataset comprised deeply sampled blood TCRbeta repertoires from subjects exposed to, actively infected with, or recovered from COVID-19. The repertoires were released in a freely available public database meant as a resource for research on the immune response to SARS-CoV-2. The samples were drawn from the first 160 participants of the ongoing ImmuneRACE study and from under 1,500 subjects provided by 6 global collaborators. Sample metadata almost always included a de-identified subject ID, COVID-19 status, age in years and sex. HLA class I and class II types, where available, came from metadata supplied by the sample provider rather than from assay-based typing. Beyond this particular receptor, the publication reports: The quantity of clinical and demographic metadata differed by source and by participant and was supplied without curation.

Spanning cysteine to phenylalanine, the CDR3 consists of 14 amino acids. Only the CDR3 DNA stays, 42 bases, in frame from base 1. The germline V gene provides CDR1 SGHAT and CDR2 FQNNGV. Trimming costs V 5 bases and J 5 bases, and their ends lie 15 bases apart. Participants in the prospective study were aged about 18 to 95 years, lived in 20 to 30 United States geographic areas, and enrolled through a virtual design. To assign participants to cohorts, the prospective study relied on clinical history that participants themselves reported in a screening survey and a study questionnaire. ImmuneRACE Cohort 3 recovered participants were defined by two consecutive negative NP/OP PCR tests, healthcare professional clearance, or symptom resolution. In the prospective study, mobile phlebotomists collected whole blood, serum and a nasopharyngeal or oropharyngeal swab from each participant. Prospective study participants could optionally give additional blood draws and questionnaires over an approximately 2-month period. Before DNA extraction, prospective study blood samples were shipped either frozen or at room temperature.

TCRbeta CDR3 regions were amplified from genomic DNA using the immunoSEQ Assay, a bias-controlled multiplex PCR. From the authors' description of their analysis: The number of nucleated cells in each sample was estimated from the amplification of reference gene primers within the assay. Sequence reads were collapsed and filtered to measure the absolute abundance of every unique TCRbeta CDR3 rearrangement. Productive Simpson clonality was computed per sample as the square root of Simpson's diversity index over productive rearrangements. TCRdb took this table from immuneACCESS and kept in-frame rearrangements with V and J called. Such tables lack part of the clones; where checked against another copy, unresolved V genes explain under half of the gap, and the rest is unexplained. V and J calls and clone size are those listed in that table; D and trimming were worked out from the DNA. This sample is represented by 200,000 or so clones; 70% to 90% of them were singletons. Approximately 8% of the sample lies in the top ten.

Points on this clone: Which antigen it targets is not known. No quality values exist for individual bases; no much larger clone is one base distant.

In this chain, TRBV11-2 is recombined with TRBJ1-1; TRBD1 is perhaps the D gene, given 6 matching bases. Sequences were obtained from PBMCs or T cells enriched from blood (not recorded which). The TCR sequence derives from a woman between 18 and 30 years old who had recovered from COVID-19. The DNA sequence is as follows: TGTGCCAGCAGCCCACCAGGGGTGCGGACTGAAGCTTTCTTT. Its coded protein is CASSPPGVRTEAFF.